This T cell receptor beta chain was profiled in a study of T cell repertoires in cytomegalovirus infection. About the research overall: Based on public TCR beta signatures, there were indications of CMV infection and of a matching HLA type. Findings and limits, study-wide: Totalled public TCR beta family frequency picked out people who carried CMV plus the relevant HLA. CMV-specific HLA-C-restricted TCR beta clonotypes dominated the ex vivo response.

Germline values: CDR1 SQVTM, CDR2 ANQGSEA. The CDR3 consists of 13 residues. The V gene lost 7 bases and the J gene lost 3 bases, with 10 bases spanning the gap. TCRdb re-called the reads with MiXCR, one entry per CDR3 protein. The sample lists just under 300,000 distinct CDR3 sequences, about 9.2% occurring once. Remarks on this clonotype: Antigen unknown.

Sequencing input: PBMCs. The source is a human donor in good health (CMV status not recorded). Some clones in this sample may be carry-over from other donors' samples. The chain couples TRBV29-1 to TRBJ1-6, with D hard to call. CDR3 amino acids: CSAAQSYNSPLHF. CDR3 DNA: TGCAGCGCGGCACAGAGCTATAATTCACCCCTCCACTTT.